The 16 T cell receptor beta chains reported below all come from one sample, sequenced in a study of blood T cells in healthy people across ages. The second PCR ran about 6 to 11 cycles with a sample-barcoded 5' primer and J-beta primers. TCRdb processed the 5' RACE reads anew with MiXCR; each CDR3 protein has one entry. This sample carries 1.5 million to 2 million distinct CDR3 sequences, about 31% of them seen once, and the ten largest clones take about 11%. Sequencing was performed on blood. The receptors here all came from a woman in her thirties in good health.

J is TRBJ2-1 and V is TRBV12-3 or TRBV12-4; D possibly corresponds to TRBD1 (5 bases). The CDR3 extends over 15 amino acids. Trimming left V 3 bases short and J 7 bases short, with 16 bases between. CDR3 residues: CASSLRSTKGNEQFF. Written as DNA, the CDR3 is TGTGCCAGCAGTTTGAGGAGCACTAAGGGGAATGAGCAGTTCTTC.

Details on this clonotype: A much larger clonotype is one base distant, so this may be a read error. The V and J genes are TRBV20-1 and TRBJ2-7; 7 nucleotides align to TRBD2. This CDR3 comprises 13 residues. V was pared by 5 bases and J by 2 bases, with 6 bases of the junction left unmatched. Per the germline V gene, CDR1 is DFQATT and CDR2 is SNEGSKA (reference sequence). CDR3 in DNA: TGCAGTGCTGCCAAGCGGGGAGCCTACGAGCAGTACTTC. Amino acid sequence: CSAAKRGAYEQYF.

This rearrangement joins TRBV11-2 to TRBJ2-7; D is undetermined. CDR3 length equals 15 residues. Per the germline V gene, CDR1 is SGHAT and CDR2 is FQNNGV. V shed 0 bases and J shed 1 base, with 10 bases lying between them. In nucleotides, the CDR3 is TGTGCCAGCAGCTTAGACCAGACGGAATCCTACGAGCAGTACTTC. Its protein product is CASSLDQTESYEQYF.

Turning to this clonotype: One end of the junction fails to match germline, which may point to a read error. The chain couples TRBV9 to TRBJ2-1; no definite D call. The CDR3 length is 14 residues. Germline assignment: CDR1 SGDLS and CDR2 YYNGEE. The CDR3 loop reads CTSSVVPLWDEQFF. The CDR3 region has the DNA TGTACCAGCAGCGTAGTCCCCCTCTGGGATGAGCAGTTCTTC.

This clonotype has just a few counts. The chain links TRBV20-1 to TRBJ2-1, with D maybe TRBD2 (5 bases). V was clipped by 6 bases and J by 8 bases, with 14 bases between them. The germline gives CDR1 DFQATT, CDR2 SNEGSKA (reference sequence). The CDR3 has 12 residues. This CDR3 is CSARDEGYEQFF. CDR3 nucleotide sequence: TGCAGTGCCCGGGATGAAGGGTATGAGCAGTTCTTC.

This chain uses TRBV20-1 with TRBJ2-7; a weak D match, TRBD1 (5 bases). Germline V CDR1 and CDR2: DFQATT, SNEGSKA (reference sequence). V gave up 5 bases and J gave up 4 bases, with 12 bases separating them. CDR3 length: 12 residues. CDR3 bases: TGCAGTGCTCCCAGGGAAGGGTACGAGCAGTACTTC. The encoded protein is CSAPREGYEQYF.

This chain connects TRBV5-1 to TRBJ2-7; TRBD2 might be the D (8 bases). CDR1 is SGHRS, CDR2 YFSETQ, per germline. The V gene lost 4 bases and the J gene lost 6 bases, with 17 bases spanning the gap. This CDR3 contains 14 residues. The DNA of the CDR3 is TGCGCCAGCAGCGTAGCGGGACAGAGCTGCGAGCAGTACTTC. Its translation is CASSVAGQSCEQYF.

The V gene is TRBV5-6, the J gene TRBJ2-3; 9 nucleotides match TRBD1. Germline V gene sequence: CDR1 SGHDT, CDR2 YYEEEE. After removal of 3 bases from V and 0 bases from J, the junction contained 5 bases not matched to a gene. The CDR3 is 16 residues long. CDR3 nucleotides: TGTGCCAGCAGCTACAGGACAGGGGCTAGCACAGATACGCAGTATTTT. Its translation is CASSYRTGASTDTQYF.

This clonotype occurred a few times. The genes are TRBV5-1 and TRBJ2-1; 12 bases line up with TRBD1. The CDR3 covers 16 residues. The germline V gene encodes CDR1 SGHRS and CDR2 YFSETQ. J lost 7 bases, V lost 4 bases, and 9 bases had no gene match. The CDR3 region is CASSVPGQGARNEQFF. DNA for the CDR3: TGCGCCAGCAGCGTACCGGGACAGGGGGCCCGGAATGAGCAGTTCTTC.

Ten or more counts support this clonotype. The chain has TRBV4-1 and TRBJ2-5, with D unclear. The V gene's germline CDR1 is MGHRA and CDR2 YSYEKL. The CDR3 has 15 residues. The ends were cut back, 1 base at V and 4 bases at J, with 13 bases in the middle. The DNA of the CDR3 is TGCGCCAGCAGCCAAGTTTTGAGTGCAGGAGAGACCCAGTACTTC. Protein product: CASSQVLSAGETQYF.

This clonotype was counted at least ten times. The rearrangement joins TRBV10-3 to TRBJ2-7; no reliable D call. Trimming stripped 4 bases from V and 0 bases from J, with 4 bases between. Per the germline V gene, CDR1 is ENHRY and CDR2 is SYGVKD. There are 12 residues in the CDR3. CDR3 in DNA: TGTGCCATCAGTGGGGACTCCTACGAGCAGTACTTC. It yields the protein CAISGDSYEQYF.

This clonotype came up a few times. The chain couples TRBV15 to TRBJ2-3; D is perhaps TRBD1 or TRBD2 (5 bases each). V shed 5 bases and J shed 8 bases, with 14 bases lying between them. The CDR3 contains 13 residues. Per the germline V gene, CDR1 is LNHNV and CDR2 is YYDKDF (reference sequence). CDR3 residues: CATSEGPQGTQYF. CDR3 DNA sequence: TGTGCCACCAGCGAGGGGCCCCAGGGTACGCAGTATTTT.

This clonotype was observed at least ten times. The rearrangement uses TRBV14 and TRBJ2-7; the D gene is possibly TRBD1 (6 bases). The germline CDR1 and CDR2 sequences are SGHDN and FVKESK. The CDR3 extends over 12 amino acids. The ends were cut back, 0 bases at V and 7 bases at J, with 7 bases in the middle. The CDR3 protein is CASSQDQGEQYF. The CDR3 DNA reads TGTGCCAGCAGCCAAGATCAGGGGGAGCAGTACTTC.

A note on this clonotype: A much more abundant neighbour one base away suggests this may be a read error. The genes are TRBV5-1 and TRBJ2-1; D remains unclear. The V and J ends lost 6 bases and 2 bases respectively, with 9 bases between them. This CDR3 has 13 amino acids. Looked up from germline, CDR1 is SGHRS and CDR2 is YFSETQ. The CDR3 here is CASNAPPYNEQFF. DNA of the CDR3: TGCGCCAGCAACGCCCCCCCCTACAATGAGCAGTTCTTC.

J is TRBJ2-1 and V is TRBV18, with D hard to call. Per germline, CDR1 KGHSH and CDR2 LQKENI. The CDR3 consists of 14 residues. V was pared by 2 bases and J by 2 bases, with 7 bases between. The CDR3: CASSPVMTYNEQFF. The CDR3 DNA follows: TGTGCCAGCTCACCAGTGATGACCTACAATGAGCAGTTCTTC.

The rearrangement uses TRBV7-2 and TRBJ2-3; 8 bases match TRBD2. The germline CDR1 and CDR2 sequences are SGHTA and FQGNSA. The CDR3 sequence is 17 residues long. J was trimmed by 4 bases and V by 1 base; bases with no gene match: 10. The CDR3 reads CASSLVPSGSGSDTQYF. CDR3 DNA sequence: TGTGCCAGCAGCTTAGTTCCCAGCGGGAGTGGCTCAGATACGCAGTATTTT.